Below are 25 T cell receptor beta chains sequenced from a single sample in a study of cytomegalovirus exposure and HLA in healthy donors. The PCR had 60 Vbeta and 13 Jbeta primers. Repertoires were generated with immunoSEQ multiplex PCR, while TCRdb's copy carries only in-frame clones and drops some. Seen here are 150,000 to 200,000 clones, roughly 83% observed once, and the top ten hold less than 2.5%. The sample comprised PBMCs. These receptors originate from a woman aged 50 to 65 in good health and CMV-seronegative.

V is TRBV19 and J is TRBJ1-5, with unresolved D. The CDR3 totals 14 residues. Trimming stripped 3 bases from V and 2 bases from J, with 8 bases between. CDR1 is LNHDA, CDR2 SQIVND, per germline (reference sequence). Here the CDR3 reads CASSIARGNQPQHF. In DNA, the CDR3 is TGTGCCAGTAGTATCGCTAGAGGCAATCAGCCCCAGCATTTT.

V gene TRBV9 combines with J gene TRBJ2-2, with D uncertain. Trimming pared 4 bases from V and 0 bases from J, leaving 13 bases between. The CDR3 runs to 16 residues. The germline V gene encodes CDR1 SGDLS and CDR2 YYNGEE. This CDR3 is CASSQPGRSNTGELFF. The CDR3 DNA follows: TGTGCCAGCAGCCAGCCAGGCCGATCGAACACCGGGGAGCTGTTTTTT.

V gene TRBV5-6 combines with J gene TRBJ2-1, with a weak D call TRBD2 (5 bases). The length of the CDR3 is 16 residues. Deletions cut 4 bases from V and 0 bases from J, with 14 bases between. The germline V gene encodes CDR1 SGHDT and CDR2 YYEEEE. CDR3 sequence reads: CASSPRGVSSYNEQFF. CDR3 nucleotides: TGTGCCAGCAGCCCCCGGGGTGTGAGCTCCTACAATGAGCAGTTCTTC. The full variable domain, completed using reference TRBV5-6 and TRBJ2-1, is DAGVTQSPTHLIKTRGQQVTLRCSPKSGHDTVSWYQQALGQGPQFIFQYYEEEERQRGNFPDRFSGHQFPNYSSELNVNALLLGDSALYLCASSPRGVSSYNEQFFGPGTRLTVL.

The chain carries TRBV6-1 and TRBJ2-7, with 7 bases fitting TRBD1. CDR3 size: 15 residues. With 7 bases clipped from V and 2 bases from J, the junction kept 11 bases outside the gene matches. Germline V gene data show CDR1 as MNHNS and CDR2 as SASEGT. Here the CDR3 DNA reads TGTGCCAGCATGATAGGGGGCCTAGGCGCCTACGAGCAGTACTTC. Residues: CASMIGGLGAYEQYF.

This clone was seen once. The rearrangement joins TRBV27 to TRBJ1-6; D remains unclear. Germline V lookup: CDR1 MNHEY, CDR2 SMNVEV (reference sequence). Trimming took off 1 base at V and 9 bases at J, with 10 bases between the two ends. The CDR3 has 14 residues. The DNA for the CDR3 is TGTGCCAGCAGTTTATTGTCGTACGGTTCACCCCTCCACTTT. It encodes CASSLLSYGSPLHF.

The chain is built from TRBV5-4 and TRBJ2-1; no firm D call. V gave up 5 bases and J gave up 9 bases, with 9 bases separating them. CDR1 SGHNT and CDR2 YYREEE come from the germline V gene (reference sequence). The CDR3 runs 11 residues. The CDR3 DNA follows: TGTGCCAGCAGTGTCGGGTTTGAGCAGTTCTTC. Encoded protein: CASSVGFEQFF. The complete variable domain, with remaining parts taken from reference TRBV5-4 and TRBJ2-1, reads ETGVTQSPTHLIKTRGQQVTLRCSSQSGHNTVSWYQQALGQGPQFIFQYYREEENGRGNFPPRFSGLQFPNYSSELNVNALELDDSALYLCASSVGFEQFFGPGTRLTVL.

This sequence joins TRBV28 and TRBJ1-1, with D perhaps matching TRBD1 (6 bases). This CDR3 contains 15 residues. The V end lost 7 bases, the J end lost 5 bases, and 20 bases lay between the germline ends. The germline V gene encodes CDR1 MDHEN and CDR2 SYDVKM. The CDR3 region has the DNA TGTGCCAGCAATTCAGGGGCAGTTCACGGGACTGAAGCTTTCTTT. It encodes CASNSGAVHGTEAFF. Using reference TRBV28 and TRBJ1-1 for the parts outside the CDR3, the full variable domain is DVKVTQSSRYLVKRTGEKVFLECVQDMDHENMFWYRQDPGLGLRLIYFSYDVKMKEKGDIPEGYSVSREKKERFSLILESASTNQTSMYLCASNSGAVHGTEAFFGQGTRLTVV.

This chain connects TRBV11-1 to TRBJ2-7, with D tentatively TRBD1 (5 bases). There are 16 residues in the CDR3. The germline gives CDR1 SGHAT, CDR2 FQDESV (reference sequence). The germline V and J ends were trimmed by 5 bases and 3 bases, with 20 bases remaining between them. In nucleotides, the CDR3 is TGTGCCAGCAGCCCATATGGGGCTGGTTTACTCTACGAGCAGTACTTC. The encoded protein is CASSPYGAGLLYEQYF.

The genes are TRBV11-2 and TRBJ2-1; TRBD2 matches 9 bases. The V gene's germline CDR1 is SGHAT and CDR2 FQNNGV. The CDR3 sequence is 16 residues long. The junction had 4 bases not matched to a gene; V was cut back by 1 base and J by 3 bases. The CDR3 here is CASSLVLAGFYNEQFF. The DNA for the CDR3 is TGTGCCAGCAGCTTAGTTCTAGCGGGATTCTACAATGAGCAGTTCTTC.

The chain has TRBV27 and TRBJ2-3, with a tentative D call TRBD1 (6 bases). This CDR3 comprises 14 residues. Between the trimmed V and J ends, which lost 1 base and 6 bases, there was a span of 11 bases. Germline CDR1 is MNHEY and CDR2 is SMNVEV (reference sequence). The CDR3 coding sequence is TGTGCCAGCAGTTTATGGGGGCAGCCGGATACGCAGTATTTT. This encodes CASSLWGQPDTQYF.

This CDR3 reads CASPRTPATGVSGANVLTF. The CDR3 DNA sequence: TGTGCCAGCCCCCGAACACCGGCAACAGGGGTCTCTGGGGCCAACGTCCTGACTTTC. This sequence joins TRBV18 and TRBJ2-6; 7 nucleotides agree with TRBD1. The CDR3 extends over 19 amino acids. The ends lost 8 bases at V and 0 bases at J; junction bases unmatched: 16. Germline-derived CDR1 and CDR2 are KGHSH and LQKENI.

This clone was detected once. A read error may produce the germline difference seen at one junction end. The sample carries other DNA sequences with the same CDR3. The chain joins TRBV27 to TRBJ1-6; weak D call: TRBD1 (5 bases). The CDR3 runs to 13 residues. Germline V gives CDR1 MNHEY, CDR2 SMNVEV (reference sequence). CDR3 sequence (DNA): TGTGCCAGCAGTTGGCAGGGTAATTCCCCCCTCCACTTT. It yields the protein CASSWQGNSPLHF.

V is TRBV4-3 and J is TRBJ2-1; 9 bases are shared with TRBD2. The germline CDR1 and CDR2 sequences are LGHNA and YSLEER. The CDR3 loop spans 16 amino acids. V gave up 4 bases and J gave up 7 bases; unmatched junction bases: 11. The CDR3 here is CASSRGAGGWGNEQFF. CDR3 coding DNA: TGCGCCAGCAGCCGCGGTGCGGGAGGGTGGGGGAATGAGCAGTTCTTC.

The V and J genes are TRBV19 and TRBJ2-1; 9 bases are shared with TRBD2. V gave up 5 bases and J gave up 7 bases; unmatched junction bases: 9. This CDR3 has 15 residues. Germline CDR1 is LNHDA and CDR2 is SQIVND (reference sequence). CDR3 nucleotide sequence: TGTGCCAGTAGTCCCGGGACTAGCCCCAATAATGAGCAGTTCTTC. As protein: CASSPGTSPNNEQFF. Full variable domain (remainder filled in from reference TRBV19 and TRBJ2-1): DGGITQSPKYLFRKEGQNVTLSCEQNLNHDAMYWYRQDPGQGLRLIYYSQIVNDFQKGDIAEGYSVSREKKESFPLTVTSAQKNPTAFYLCASSPGTSPNNEQFFGPGTRLTVL.

The CDR3 spells CAWSDETATNEKLFF. The CDR3 DNA follows: TGTGCCTGGAGTGACGAGACAGCAACTAATGAAAAACTGTTTTTT. This sequence joins TRBV30 and TRBJ1-4, with D possibly matching TRBD1 (5 bases). The V gene's germline CDR1 is GTSNPN and CDR2 SVGIG (reference sequence). Trimming took off 1 base at V and 0 bases at J, with 9 bases between the two ends. The CDR3 is 15 residues long. The full variable domain, its missing parts supplied by reference TRBV30 and TRBJ1-4, is SQTIHQWPATLVQPVGSPLSLECTVEGTSNPNLYWYRQAAGRGLQLLFYSVGIGQISSEVPQNLSASRPQDRQFILSSKKLLLSDSGFYLCAWSDETATNEKLFFGSGTQLSVL.

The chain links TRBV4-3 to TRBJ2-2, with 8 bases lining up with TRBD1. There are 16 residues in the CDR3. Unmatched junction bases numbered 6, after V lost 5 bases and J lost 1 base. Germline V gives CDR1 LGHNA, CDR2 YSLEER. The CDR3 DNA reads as TGCGCCAGCAGCGGCCGGGACAGGAAGAACACCGGGGAGCTGTTTTTT. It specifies CASSGRDRKNTGELFF.

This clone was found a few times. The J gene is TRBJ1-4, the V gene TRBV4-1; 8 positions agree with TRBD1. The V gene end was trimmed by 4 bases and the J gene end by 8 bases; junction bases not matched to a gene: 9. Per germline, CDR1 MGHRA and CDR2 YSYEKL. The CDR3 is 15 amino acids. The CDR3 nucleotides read TGCGCCAGCAGCCCAGAGGGACAGGTCGGAGAAAAACTGTTTTTT. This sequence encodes CASSPEGQVGEKLFF.

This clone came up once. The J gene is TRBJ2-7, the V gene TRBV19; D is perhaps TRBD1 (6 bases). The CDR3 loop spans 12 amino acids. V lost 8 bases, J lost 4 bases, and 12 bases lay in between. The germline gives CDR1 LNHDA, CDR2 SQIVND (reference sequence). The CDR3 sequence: CASSGVRYEQYF. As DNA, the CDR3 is TGTGCCAGTTCAGGGGTTCGGTACGAGCAGTACTTC. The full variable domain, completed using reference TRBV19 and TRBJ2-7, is DGGITQSPKYLFRKEGQNVTLSCEQNLNHDAMYWYRQDPGQGLRLIYYSQIVNDFQKGDIAEGYSVSREKKESFPLTVTSAQKNPTAFYLCASSGVRYEQYFGPGTRLTVT.

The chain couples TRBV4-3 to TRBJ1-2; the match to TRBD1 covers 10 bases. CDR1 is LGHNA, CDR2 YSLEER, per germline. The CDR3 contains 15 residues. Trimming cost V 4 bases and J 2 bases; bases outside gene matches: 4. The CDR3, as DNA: TGCGCCAGCAGCCCCCAGACAGGGGGCAACTATGGCTACACCTTC. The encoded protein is CASSPQTGGNYGYTF.

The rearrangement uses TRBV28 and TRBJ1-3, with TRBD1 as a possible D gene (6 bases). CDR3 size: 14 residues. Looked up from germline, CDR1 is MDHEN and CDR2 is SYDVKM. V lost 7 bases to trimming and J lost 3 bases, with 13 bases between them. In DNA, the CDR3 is TGTGCCAGCATCAGGAGAGGGGGTGGAAACACCATATATTTT. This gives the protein CASIRRGGGNTIYF.

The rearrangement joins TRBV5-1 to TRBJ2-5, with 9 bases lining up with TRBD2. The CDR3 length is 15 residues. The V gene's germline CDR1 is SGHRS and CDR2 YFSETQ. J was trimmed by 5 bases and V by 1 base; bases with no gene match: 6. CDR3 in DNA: TGCGCCAGCAGCTTGCTTGCTAGCGGGGTGGAGACCCAGTACTTC. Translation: CASSLLASGVETQYF.

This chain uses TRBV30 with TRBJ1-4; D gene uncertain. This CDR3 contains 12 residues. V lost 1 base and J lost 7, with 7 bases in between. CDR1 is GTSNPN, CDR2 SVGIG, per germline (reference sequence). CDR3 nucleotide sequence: TGTGCCTGGAGTGCCGAGGGTGAAAAACTGTTTTTT. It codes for CAWSAEGEKLFF.

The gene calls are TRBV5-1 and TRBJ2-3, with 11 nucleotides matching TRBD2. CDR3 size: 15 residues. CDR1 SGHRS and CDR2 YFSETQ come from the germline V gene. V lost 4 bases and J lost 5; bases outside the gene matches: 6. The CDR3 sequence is CASSRSGGAGDTQYF. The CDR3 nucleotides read TGCGCCAGCAGCCGTAGCGGGGGGGCCGGAGATACGCAGTATTTT.

CDR3 coding DNA: TGTGCCAGCAGATCGGGACTAGCCTATGAGCAGTTCTTC. Its translation is CASRSGLAYEQFF. The genes are TRBV25-1 and TRBJ2-1; 9 nucleotides match TRBD2. Per germline, CDR1 MGHDK and CDR2 SYGVNS. This CDR3 is built from 13 residues. Unmatched junction bases numbered 5, after V lost 6 bases and J lost 8 bases.

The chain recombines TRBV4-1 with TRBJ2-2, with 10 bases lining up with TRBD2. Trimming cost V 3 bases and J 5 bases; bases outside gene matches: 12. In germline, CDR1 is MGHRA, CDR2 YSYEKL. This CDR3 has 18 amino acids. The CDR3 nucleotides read TGCGCCAGCAGCCAGGCGGGAGCGGGGGGGCCTAGTACCGGGGAGCTGTTTTTT. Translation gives CASSQAGAGGPSTGELFF.